Below are 9 T cell receptor beta chains sequenced from a single sample in a study of T cells after yellow fever vaccination. Using its own MiXCR run on the 5' RACE reads, TCRdb lists one record per CDR3 protein. Among 300,000 or so distinct CDR3 sequences listed, approximately 13% were seen once. Sequenced here: CD4+ T cells sorted from PBMCs, sampled 45 days after the yellow fever booster vaccination. These receptors were obtained from a man aged 25 to 45 who received the YFV17D yellow fever vaccine.

The chain couples TRBV24-1 to TRBJ1-5, with D perhaps matching TRBD1 (5 bases). V lost 6 bases, J lost 8 bases, and 22 bases lay in between. The CDR3 is 16 residues long. Germline CDR1 is KGHDR and CDR2 is SFDVKD. DNA for the CDR3: TGTGCCACCAGTCGGGGAGCGCGGGGACCCTACGAGCCCCAGCATTTT. Protein product: CATSRGARGPYEPQHF.

The chain combines TRBV3-1 with TRBJ2-7, with D unclear. Germline CDR1 reads LGHDT; CDR2 reads YNNKEL (reference sequence). Trimming removed 5 bases from V and 2 bases from J, with 10 bases in between. This CDR3 contains 13 residues. The DNA of the CDR3 is TGTGCCAGCAGCTCTGCCTATGCCTACGAGCAGTACTTC. This translates into CASSSAYAYEQYF.

This clonotype was counted between two and nine times. The chain uses TRBV5-4 and TRBJ2-2; the match to TRBD1 covers 12 bases. The trim removed 3 bases at V and 4 bases at J, leaving 7 bases unmatched. The CDR3 covers 17 residues. Per the germline V gene, CDR1 is SGHNT and CDR2 is YYREEE (reference sequence). CDR3 in amino acids: CASSSGTGGRGTGELFF. As DNA, the CDR3 is TGTGCCAGCAGCTCCGGGACAGGGGGCAGAGGCACCGGGGAGCTGTTTTTT.

This clonotype turned up a few times. The chain couples TRBV6-1 to TRBJ2-1, with TRBD2 identical over 7 bases. The CDR3 has 12 amino acids. CDR1 is MNHNS, CDR2 SASEGT, per germline. With 1 base clipped from V and 15 bases from J, the junction kept 6 bases outside the gene matches. CDR3 protein: CASSEVWTSGFF. In nucleotides, the CDR3 is TGTGCCAGCAGTGAAGTTTGGACTAGTGGGTTCTTC.

V gene TRBV7-3 combines with J gene TRBJ2-5; tentative D call: TRBD2 (5 bases). The V end was cut by 1 base, the J end by 5 bases, with 11 bases between. This CDR3 is built from 14 residues. Germline V CDR1 and CDR2: SGHTA, FQGTGA. This chain's CDR3 is CASSLNGGLETQYF. In DNA, the CDR3 is TGTGCCAGCAGCTTAAACGGCGGACTGGAGACCCAGTACTTC.

This rearrangement joins TRBV5-1 to TRBJ2-7, with D possibly called TRBD1 or TRBD2 (5 bases each). The germline V gene encodes CDR1 SGHRS and CDR2 YFSETQ. Trimming took off 7 bases at V and 0 bases at J, with 11 bases between the two ends. The length of the CDR3 is 13 residues. The CDR3 loop is CASGKGSSYEQYF. The DNA of the CDR3 is TGCGCCAGCGGCAAGGGGAGCTCCTACGAGCAGTACTTC.

The rearrangement joins TRBV7-2 to TRBJ1-2; the D is unclear. This CDR3 is 13 amino acids long. V dropped 8 bases and J dropped 1 base, with 11 bases sitting between them. The germline CDR1 and CDR2 sequences are SGHTA and FQGNSA. The CDR3 DNA sequence: TGTGCCAGCGCAATCCCAAGTAACTATGGCTACACCTTC. Amino acid sequence: CASAIPSNYGYTF.

This clonotype appeared a single time. The chain links TRBV3-1 to TRBJ2-1; D is possibly TRBD2 (6 bases). Per the germline V gene, CDR1 is LGHDT and CDR2 is YNNKEL (reference sequence). The CDR3 sequence is 16 residues long. Trimming cost V 3 bases and J 4 bases, with 16 bases left between them. The CDR3 sequence is CASSQRGLINYNEQFF. The DNA for the CDR3 is TGTGCCAGCAGCCAGAGGGGACTCATTAATTACAATGAGCAGTTCTTC.

V and J are TRBV20-1 and TRBJ2-3, with D perhaps TRBD1 or TRBD2 (5 bases each). With 5 bases removed from V and 2 bases from J, the gap between germline ends came to 11 bases. The germline CDR1 and CDR2 sequences are DFQATT and SNEGSKA (reference sequence). The CDR3 runs to 13 residues. The CDR3 region is CSAPGTFTDTQYF. The CDR3 coding sequence is TGCAGTGCTCCTGGGACCTTCACAGATACGCAGTATTTT.